The 6 T cell receptor beta chains reported below all come from one sample, sequenced in a study of long-term antiretroviral therapy in people with HIV. immunoSEQ v3.0 was run at survey level. TCRdb's copy holds only in-frame clones and misses some; the assay was immunoSEQ multiplex PCR. The sample contains some 21,000 clones, about 72% of which appear only once. The sequences come from unsorted PBMCs, collected less than 1.8 years before starting antiretroviral therapy. These receptors came from a woman in her thirties or forties with HIV.

DNA of the CDR3: TGTGCCAGCAGCCGGGGGGACAGGGGCCACACTGAAGCTTTCTTT. Protein product: CASSRGDRGHTEAFF. This chain uses TRBV14 with TRBJ1-1; 10 nucleotides align to TRBD1. This CDR3 has 15 amino acids. J was trimmed by 3 bases and V by 4 bases; bases with no gene match: 5. Germline assignment: CDR1 SGHDN and CDR2 FVKESK.

The chain's CDR3 is CASSVVALAEQETQYF. CDR3 nucleotides: TGTGCCAGCAGCGTAGTTGCGCTAGCGGAGCAAGAGACCCAGTACTTC. The gene calls are TRBV9 and TRBJ2-5; TRBD2 agrees at 7 bases. The V segment lost 0 bases and the J segment 2 bases; nucleotides outside the gene matches: 7. This CDR3 spans 16 amino acids. Germline lookup yields CDR1 SGDLS and CDR2 YYNGEE.

J is TRBJ2-6 and V is TRBV6-1; the D gene is possibly TRBD1 (6 bases). The CDR3 spans 13 residues. CDR1 and CDR2 (germline): MNHNS, SASEGT. The ends were cut back, 8 bases at V and 5 bases at J, with 10 bases in the middle. CDR3 region: CASGGPRANVLTF. CDR3 coding DNA: TGTGCCAGCGGGGGCCCAAGGGCCAACGTCCTGACTTTC.

The chain recombines TRBV5-4 with TRBJ2-7; the match to TRBD2 covers 10 bases. Germline V CDR1 and CDR2: SGHNT, YYREEE (reference sequence). With 2 bases clipped from V and 4 bases from J, the junction kept 6 bases outside the gene matches. CDR3 length: 15 residues. The CDR3 sequence is CASSFRASGRYEQYF. The CDR3 region has the DNA TGTGCCAGCAGCTTTAGGGCTAGCGGGAGATACGAGCAGTACTTC.

The chain employs TRBV20-1 and TRBJ2-7; 7 nucleotides agree with TRBD1. V was pared by 3 bases and J by 6 bases, with 2 bases of the junction left unmatched. The CDR3 contains 11 residues. CDR1 is DFQATT, CDR2 SNEGSKA, per germline (reference sequence). CDR3 loop: CSARTGFEQYF. In DNA form, the CDR3 reads TGCAGTGCTAGGACAGGGTTCGAGCAGTACTTC.

V usage is TRBV25-1 and J usage is TRBJ1-1; D ambiguous. Trimming removed 2 bases from V and 1 base from J, with 11 bases in between. This CDR3 is built from 15 residues. CDR1 is MGHDK, CDR2 SYGVNS, per germline. CDR3 protein: CASSEREAGNTEAFF. For the CDR3, the DNA is TGTGCCAGCAGTGAACGGGAGGCAGGGAACACTGAAGCTTTCTTT.